This TCR beta chain was obtained from a study of blood T cells in healthy people across ages. A second PCR, run for about 7 to 11 cycles, used a sample-barcoded 5' primer plus a J-beta primer mix. TCRdb analysed the 5' RACE reads with MiXCR anew, one entry per CDR3 protein. This sample has 1.5 million to 2 million distinct CDR3 sequences; 49% occur once, and the top ten carry less than 2.5%. CDR1 and CDR2 from the germline V gene are SGHDT and YYEEEE. The CDR3 runs to 13 residues. Trimming left V 4 bases short and J 7 bases short, with 15 bases between. The people who gave samples were healthy Caucasians from Russia, aged roughly 6 to 100. The table lists this clonotype with a few counts.

The rearrangement uses TRBV5-6 and TRBJ2-7; D is tentatively TRBD1 or TRBD2 (5 bases each). Source material: blood. This sequence was found in a woman aged 40 to 50 in good health. CDR3 in amino acids: CASSQGANNEQYF. CDR3 nucleotides: TGTGCCAGCAGCCAGGGAGCTAACAATGAGCAGTACTTC.